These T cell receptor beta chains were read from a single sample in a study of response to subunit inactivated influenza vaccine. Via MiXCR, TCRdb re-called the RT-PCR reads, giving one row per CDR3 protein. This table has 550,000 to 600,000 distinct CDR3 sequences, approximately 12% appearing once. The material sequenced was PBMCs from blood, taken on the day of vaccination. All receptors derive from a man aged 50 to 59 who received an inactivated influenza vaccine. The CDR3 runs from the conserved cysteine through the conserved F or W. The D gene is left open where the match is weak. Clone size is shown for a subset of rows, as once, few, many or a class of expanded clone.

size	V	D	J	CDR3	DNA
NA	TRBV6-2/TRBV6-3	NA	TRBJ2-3	CASSYLDREADTQYF	TGTGCCAGCAGTTATTTGGACCGGGAAGCAGATACGCAGTATTTT
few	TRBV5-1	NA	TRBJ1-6	CASGDRLNSPLHF	TGCGCCAGCGGAGACAGACTTAATTCACCCCTCCACTTT
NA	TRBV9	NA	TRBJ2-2	CASSLDGHITGELFF	TGTGCCAGCAGCTTGGACGGGCACATCACCGGGGAGCTGTTTTTT
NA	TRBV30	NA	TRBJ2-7	CAWSVSAGGARYEQYF	TGTGCCTGGAGTGTGAGCGCTGGTGGGGCCCGCTACGAGCAGTACTTC
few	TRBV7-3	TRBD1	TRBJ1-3	CASSFAGGAGNTIYF	TGTGCCAGCAGCTTCGCAGGGGGAGCGGGAAACACCATATATTTT
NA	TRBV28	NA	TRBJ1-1	CASSRGKPGPIWTEAFF	TGTGCCAGCAGCCGTGGGAAACCGGGCCCGATCTGGACTGAAGCTTTCTTT
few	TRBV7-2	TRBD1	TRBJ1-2	CASSSPRDRGAFGGYTF	TGTGCCAGCAGCTCGCCGCGGGACAGGGGGGCTTTCGGTGGCTACACCTTC
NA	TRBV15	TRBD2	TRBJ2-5	CATSRDTLAGSETQYF	TGTGCCACCAGCAGAGACACTCTAGCGGGGTCAGAGACCCAGTACTTC
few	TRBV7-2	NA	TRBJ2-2	CASSLNPGNTGELFF	TGTGCCAGCAGCCTAAATCCCGGTAACACCGGGGAGCTGTTTTTT
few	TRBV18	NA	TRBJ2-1	CASSPSLSSYNEQFF	TGTGCCAGCTCACCTTCACTTAGCTCCTACAATGAGCAGTTCTTC
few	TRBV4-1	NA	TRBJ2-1	CASSPERLSGRRVIHNEQFF	TGCGCCAGCAGCCCTGAGCGGTTGTCAGGACGCCGGGTAATTCACAATGAGCAGTTCTTC
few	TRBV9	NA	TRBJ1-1	CASSPPEGITEAFF	TGTGCCAGCAGCCCGCCAGAGGGAATCACTGAAGCTTTCTTT
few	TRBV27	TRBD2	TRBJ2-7	CASSRLAGVYEQYF	TGTGCCAGCAGCCGACTAGCGGGAGTCTACGAGCAGTACTTC
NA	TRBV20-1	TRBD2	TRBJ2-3	CSARGGLAQNPDTQYF	TGCAGTGCTAGAGGCGGACTAGCACAAAACCCAGATACGCAGTATTTT
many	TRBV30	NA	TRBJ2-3	CAWKTTSTDTQYF	TGTGCCTGGAAAACAACTAGCACAGATACGCAGTATTTT
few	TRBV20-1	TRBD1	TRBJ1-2	CSALQGAGGYTF	TGCAGTGCGCTACAGGGGGCAGGAGGCTACACCTTC
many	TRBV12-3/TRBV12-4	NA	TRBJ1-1	CASSVGLDTEAFF	TGTGCCAGCAGTGTGGGGTTGGACACTGAAGCTTTCTTT
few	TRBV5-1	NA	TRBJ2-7	CASSLPGNRYYEQYF	TGCGCCAGCAGCTTGCCCGGGAACAGGTACTACGAGCAGTACTTC
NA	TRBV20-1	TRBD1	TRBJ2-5	CSASTGDQETQYF	TGCAGTGCTAGTACAGGGGACCAAGAGACCCAGTACTTC
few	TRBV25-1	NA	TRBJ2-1	CASSEYAGHLSYNEQFF	TGTGCCAGCAGTGAATATGCGGGACACCTCTCCTACAATGAGCAGTTCTTC
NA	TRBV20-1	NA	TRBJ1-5	CSALPGADNQPQHF	TGCAGTGCCCTCCCGGGGGCGGACAATCAGCCCCAGCATTTT
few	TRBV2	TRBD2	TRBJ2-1	CATQPGAREGSYNEQFF	TGTGCCACCCAGCCGGGGGCGCGGGAGGGCTCCTACAATGAGCAGTTCTTC
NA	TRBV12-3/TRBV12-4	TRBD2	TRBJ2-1	CASSLGAAGEQFF	TGTGCCAGCAGTTTAGGGGCAGCGGGGGAGCAGTTCTTC
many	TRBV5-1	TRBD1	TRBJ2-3	CASSSGTATDTQYF	TGCGCCAGCAGCTCTGGGACAGCCACAGATACGCAGTATTTT
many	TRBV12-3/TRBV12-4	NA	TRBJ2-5	CASSLVGTLEETQYF	TGTGCCAGCAGTTTAGTTGGGACATTGGAAGAGACCCAGTACTTC
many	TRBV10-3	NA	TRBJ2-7	CAISESTTIWGEQYF	TGTGCCATCAGTGAGTCGACTACGATATGGGGCGAGCAGTACTTC
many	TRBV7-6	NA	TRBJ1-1	CASSLGAGMNTEAFF	TGTGCCAGCAGCTTAGGGGCAGGGATGAACACTGAAGCTTTCTTT
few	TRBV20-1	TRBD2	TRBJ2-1	CSSQLTSRNEQFF	TGCAGTTCGCAGTTGACTAGCCGCAATGAGCAGTTCTTC